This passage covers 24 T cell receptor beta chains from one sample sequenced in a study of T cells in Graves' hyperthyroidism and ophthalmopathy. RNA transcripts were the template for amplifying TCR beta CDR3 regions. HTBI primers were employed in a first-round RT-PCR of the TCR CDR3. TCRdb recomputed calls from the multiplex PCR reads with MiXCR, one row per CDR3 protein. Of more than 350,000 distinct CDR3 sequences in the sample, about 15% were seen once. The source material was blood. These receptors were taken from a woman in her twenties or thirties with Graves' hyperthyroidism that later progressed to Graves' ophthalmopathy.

The CDR3 nucleotides read TGTGCCAGCATCCCCCCGGGACTACTTGATACGCAGTATTTT. Its protein is CASIPPGLLDTQYF. The chain recombines TRBV2 with TRBJ2-3; TRBD2 matches 7 bases. V shed 7 bases, J shed 6 bases, and the junction held 10 bases outside the gene matches. Germline V gene data show CDR1 as SNHLY and CDR2 as FYNNEI. The CDR3 length is 14 residues.

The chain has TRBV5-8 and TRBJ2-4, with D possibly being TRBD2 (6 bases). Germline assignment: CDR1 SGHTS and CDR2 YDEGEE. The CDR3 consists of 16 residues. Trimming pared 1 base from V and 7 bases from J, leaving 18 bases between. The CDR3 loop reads CASSLYSRVGGNIQYF. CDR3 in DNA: TGTGCCAGCAGCTTGTATTCGCGAGTAGGAGGGAACATTCAGTACTTC.

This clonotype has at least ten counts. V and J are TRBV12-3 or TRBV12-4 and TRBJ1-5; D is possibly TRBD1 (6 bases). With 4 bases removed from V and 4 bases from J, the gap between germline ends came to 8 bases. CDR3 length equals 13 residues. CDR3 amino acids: CASSSQGNQPQHF. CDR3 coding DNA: TGTGCCAGCAGTTCTCAGGGGAATCAGCCCCAGCATTTT.

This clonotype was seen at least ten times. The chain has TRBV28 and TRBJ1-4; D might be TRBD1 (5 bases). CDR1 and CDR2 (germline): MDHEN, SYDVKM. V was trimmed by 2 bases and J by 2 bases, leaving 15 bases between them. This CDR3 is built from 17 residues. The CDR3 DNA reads TGTGCCAGCAGTTTAGGGACCACGCTTTCTACTAATGAAAAACTGTTTTTT. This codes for CASSLGTTLSTNEKLFF.

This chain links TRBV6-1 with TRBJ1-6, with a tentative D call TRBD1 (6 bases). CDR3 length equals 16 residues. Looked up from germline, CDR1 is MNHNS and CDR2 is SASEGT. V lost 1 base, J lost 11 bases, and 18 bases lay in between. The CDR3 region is CASSEVGAPGGAPLHF. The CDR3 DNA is TGTGCCAGCAGTGAAGTGGGGGCGCCGGGGGGGGCACCCCTCCACTTT.

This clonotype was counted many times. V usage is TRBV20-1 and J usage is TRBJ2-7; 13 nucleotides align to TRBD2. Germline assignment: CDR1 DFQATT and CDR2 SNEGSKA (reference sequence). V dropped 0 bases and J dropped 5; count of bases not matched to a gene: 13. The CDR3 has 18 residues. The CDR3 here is CSARDVRTSGRSAHEQYF. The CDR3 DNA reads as TGCAGTGCTAGAGACGTTCGGACTAGCGGGAGAAGTGCCCACGAGCAGTACTTC.

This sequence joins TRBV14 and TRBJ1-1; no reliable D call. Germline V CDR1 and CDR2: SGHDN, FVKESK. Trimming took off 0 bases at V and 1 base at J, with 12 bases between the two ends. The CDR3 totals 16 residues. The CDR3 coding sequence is TGTGCCAGCAGCCAAGATAGTGGATTGTGGAACACTGAAGCTTTCTTT. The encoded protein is CASSQDSGLWNTEAFF.

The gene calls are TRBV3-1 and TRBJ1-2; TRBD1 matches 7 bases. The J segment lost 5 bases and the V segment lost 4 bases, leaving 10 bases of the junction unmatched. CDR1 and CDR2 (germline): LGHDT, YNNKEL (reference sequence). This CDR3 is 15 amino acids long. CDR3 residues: CASSLLTQGTYGYTF. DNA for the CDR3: TGTGCCAGCAGCCTTCTCACACAGGGGACATATGGCTACACCTTC.

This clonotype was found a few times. CDR3 protein: CASSYWSGASDTGELFF. In DNA form, the CDR3 reads TGTGCCAGCAGCTATTGGTCAGGGGCCTCCGACACCGGGGAGCTGTTTTTT. The chain carries TRBV7-9 and TRBJ2-2; D possibly corresponds to TRBD1 (6 bases). Trimming removed 4 bases from V and 3 bases from J, with 18 bases in between. The CDR3 runs to 17 residues. Germline V gives CDR1 SEHNR, CDR2 FQNEAQ (reference sequence).

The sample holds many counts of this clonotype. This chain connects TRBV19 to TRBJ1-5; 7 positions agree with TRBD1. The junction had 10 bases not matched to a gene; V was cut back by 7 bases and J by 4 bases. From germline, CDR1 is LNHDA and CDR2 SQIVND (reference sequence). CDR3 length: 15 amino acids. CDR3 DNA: TGTGCCAGTAACCGAGGGACAGTCCTTAATCAGCCCCAGCATTTT. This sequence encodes CASNRGTVLNQPQHF. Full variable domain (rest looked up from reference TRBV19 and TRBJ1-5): DGGITQSPKYLFRKEGQNVTLSCEQNLNHDAMYWYRQDPGQGLRLIYYSQIVNDFQKGDIAEGYSVSREKKESFPLTVTSAQKNPTAFYLCASNRGTVLNQPQHFGDGTRLSIL.

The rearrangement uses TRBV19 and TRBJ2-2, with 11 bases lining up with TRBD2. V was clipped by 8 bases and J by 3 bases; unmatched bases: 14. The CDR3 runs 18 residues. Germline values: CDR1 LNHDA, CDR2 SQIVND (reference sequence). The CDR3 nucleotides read TGTGCCAGTTTCAGCCGACATACTAGCGGGAGATACACCGGGGAGCTGTTTTTT. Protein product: CASFSRHTSGRYTGELFF.

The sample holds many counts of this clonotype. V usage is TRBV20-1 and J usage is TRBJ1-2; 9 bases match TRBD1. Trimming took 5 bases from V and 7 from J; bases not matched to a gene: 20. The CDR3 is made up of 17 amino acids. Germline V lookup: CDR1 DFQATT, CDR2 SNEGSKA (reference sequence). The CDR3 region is CSAPGQGSVGEVGGYTF. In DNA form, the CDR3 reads TGCAGTGCTCCGGGACAGGGTTCGGTTGGAGAAGTGGGTGGCTACACCTTC.

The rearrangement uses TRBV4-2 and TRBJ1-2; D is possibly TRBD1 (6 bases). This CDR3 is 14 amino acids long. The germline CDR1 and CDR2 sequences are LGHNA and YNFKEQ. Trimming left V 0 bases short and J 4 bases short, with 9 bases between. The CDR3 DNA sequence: TGTGCCAGCAGCCAAGACGGGGGCGGCTATGGCTACACCTTC. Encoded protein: CASSQDGGGYGYTF.

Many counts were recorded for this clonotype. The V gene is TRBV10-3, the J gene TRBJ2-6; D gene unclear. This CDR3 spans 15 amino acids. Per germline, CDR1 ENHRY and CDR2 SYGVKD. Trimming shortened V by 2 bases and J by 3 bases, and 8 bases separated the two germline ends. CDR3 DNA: TGTGCCATCAGTGAGGCTCTGGGTGGGGCCAACGTCCTGACTTTC. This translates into CAISEALGGANVLTF.

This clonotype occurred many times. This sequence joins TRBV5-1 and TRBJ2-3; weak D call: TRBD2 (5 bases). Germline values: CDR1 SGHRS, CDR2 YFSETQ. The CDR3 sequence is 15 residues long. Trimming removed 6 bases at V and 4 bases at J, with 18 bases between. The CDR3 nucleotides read TGCGCCAGCACCTTCCTCACGGGGAACCCAGATACGCAGTATTTT. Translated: CASTFLTGNPDTQYF.

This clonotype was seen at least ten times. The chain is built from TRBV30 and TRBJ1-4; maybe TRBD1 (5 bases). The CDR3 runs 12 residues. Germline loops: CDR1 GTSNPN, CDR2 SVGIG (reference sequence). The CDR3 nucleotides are TGTGCAACCGCGGGGGATAATGAAAAACTGTTTTTT. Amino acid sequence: CATAGDNEKLFF.

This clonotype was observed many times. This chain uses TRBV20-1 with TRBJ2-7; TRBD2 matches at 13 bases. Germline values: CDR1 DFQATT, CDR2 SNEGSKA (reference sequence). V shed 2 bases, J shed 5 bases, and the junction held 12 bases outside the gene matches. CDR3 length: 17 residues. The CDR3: CSARSWDPGLAGDEQYF. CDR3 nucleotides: TGCAGTGCTAGATCCTGGGACCCAGGACTAGCGGGAGACGAGCAGTACTTC.

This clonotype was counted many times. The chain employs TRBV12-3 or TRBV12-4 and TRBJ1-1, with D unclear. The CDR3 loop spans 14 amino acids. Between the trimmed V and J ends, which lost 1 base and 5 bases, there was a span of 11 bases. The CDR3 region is CASSLEKGWTEAFF. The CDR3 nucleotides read TGTGCCAGCAGTTTAGAAAAGGGTTGGACTGAAGCTTTCTTT.

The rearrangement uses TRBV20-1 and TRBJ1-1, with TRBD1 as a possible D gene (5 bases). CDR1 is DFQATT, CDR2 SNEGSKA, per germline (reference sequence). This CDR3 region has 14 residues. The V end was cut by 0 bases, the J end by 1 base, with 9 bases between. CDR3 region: CSARDPGRNTEAFF. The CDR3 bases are TGCAGTGCTAGAGACCCAGGGCGGAACACTGAAGCTTTCTTT.

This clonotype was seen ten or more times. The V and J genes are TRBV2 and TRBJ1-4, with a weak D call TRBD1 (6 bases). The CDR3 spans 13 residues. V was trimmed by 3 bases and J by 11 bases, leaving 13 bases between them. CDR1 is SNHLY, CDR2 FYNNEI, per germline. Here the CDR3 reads CASSEGGLEKLFF. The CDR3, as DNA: TGTGCCAGCAGTGAGGGGGGGCTTGAGAAACTGTTTTTT. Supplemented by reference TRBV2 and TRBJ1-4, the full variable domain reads EPEVTQTPSHQVTQMGQEVILRCVPISNHLYFYWYRQILGQKVEFLVSFYNNEISEKSEIFDDQFSVERPDGSNFTLKIRSTKLEDSAMYFCASSEGGLEKLFFGSGTQLSVL.

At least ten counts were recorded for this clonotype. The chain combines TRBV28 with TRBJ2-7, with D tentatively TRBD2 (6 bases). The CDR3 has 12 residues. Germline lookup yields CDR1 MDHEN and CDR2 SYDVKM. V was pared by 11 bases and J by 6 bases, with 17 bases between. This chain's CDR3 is CASLTRGSEQYF. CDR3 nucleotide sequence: TGTGCCTCCCTTACCCGGGGGAGCGAGCAGTACTTC.

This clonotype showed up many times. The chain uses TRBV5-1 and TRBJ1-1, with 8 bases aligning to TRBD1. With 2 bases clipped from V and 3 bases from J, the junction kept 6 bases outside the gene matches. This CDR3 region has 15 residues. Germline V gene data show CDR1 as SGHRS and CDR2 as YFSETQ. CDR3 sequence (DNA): TGCGCCAGCAGCTTCGACAGGGGTTCCGACACTGAAGCTTTCTTT. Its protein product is CASSFDRGSDTEAFF.

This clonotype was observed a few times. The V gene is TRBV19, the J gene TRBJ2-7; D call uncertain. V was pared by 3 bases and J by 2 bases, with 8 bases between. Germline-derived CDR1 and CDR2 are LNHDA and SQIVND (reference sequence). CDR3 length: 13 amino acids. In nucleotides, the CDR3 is TGTGCCAGTAGTATCGGCAAGACCTACGAGCAGTACTTC. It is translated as CASSIGKTYEQYF.

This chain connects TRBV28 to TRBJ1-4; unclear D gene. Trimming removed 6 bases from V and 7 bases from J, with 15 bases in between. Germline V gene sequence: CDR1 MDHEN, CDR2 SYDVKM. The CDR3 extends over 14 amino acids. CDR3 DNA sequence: TGTGCCAGCAGCTCCGACGGAAGAGCTGAAAAACTGTTTTTT. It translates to CASSSDGRAEKLFF.